This TCR beta chain is from a study of identical twins. General study results and limits: Cord blood beta clonotypes that were abundant carried fewer insertions, and memory repertoires showed no such trend. Beta out-of-frame sequences showed weaker excess twin sharing.

Each CDR3 protein is one row after TCRdb ran MiXCR on the 5' RACE reads. The sample consists of about 200,000 distinct CDR3 sequences, roughly 7.5% of them appearing once. This CDR3 comprises 12 residues. Germline loops: CDR1 DFQATT, CDR2 SNEGSKA (reference sequence). V shed 6 bases and J shed 5 bases, with 11 bases lying between them. As concerns this clonotype: Its specificity is unknown.

These data also featured in a second study, about yellow fever vaccine responses in identical twins. From that paper: Vaccine-induced T cell responses in twins were reportedly observed to appear partly convergent, partly personalized.

The TCR originated in a woman younger than 35 in good health. The rearrangement uses TRBV20-1 and TRBJ1-5, with D hard to call. Sequencing used memory (CD45RO+) T cells sorted from blood. CDR3: CSARRWDQPQHF. The CDR3 DNA reads as TGCAGTGCCCGGAGGTGGGATCAGCCCCAGCATTTT.